This T cell receptor (beta chain) was observed in a study of T-cell reconstitution after alpha-beta-depleted transplantation in children (dated by TCRdb to about 2016). Notes on the research overall: T-cell immune reconstitution after TCRalphabeta/CD19-depleted allogeneic hematopoietic cell transplantation in children was quantitatively tracked in the study by means of TCR repertoire profiling.

Results and caveats for the whole study, not just this receptor: In some patients, the high TCRbeta diversity seen at day 60 was put down to recipient T cells and intrathymic progenitors that had survived conditioning. Hyperexpanded clone frequencies declined over subsequent months; after one year, T-cell counts and TCRbeta diversity were mostly attributed to newly produced T cells. The apparently early alphabetaT-cell count recovery about two months after transplant was reportedly dependent on only several hundred rapidly expanded clones derived from non-depleted graft cells.

Worth noting for this clonotype: It has no known antigen specificity. The input lacks base qualities; no much larger clone sits a single base away.

The treatment or condition label of this sample denotes: allogeneic hematopoietic cell transplantation with graft depleted of TCRalphabeta T cells and CD19 B cells. The children who served as transplant recipients had been given grafts of TCRalphabeta/CD19-depleted allogeneic hematopoietic cells. Here V drops 1 base and J drops 5 bases, and the junction holds 13 bases not matched to any gene. The CDR3 runs 17 amino acids, cysteine and phenylalanine included. Just the 51-base CDR3 DNA is kept, in frame starting at base 1. From the germline V gene, CDR1 is MGHRA and CDR2 is YSYEKL. Preparation of the library involved PCR. Sequenced on an Illumina HiSeq 2500. Molecular barcoding was employed in the preparation of TCR libraries, with unique molecular identifiers being used to normalize TCRbeta repertoire quantification. Clones were called with MiXCR by TCRdb after fastp trimmed the public reads at Q25, and only in-frame beta chains were retained. Each record represents a unique CDR3 protein, reported with the most common genes and DNA among its rows. The table for this sample lists 780,000 or so distinct CDR3 sequences; about 15% of them were counted only once. The ten largest clones capture around 5% of the sample.

The source of this sequence is a male patient between 10 and 17 years old who had a stem cell transplant for acute lymphoblastic leukemia, so the T cells may come from the graft donor. The sequencing used PBMCs, mostly from graft donor cells, collected 360 days after TCRalphabeta/CD19-depleted stem cell transplant. This chain joins TRBV4-1 to TRBJ1-1; the central 7 bases match TRBD1. The CDR3 region has the sequence CASSQGVTGRGTTEAFF. The nucleotides are TGCGCCAGCAGCCAAGGGGTGACAGGGAGGGGGACGACTGAAGCTTTCTTT.